A single sample is the source of the 9 T cell receptor beta chains below, sequenced in a study of cytomegalovirus exposure and HLA in healthy donors. PCR primers comprised 60 Vbeta and 13 Jbeta primers. Some clones are missing from TCRdb's copy, which holds only in-frame ones; the method was immunoSEQ multiplex PCR. The sample shows 200,000 or so clones, roughly 80% of them seen only once. Sequencing was carried out using PBMCs. Source of these receptors: a man aged 35 to 55 in good health and CMV-seronegative.

V is TRBV6-5 and J is TRBJ1-2; 9 nucleotides line up with TRBD1. CDR3 length: 13 residues. Per germline, CDR1 MNHEY and CDR2 SVGAGI. Germline trimming cut 5 bases from V and 6 bases from J; bases unmatched to any gene: 4. CDR3 sequence: CASSRDRVNGYTF. The CDR3 DNA reads as TGTGCCAGCAGTCGGGACAGGGTAAATGGCTACACCTTC.

This clone was seen more than once but under ten times. The V and J genes are TRBV29-1 and TRBJ1-4, with 8 bases identical to TRBD1. J was trimmed by 8 bases and V by 3 bases; bases with no gene match: 5. This CDR3 is built from 13 residues. The germline gives CDR1 SQVTM, CDR2 ANQGSEA. Here the CDR3 reads CSVDSGGSEKLFF. The CDR3 bases are TGCAGCGTTGACTCAGGGGGCAGCGAAAAACTGTTTTTT.

This clone came up once. This chain links TRBV6-5 with TRBJ1-5; 8 bases fit TRBD1. The CDR3 contains 16 residues. V lost 4 bases and J lost 2; bases outside the gene matches: 7. Germline-derived CDR1 and CDR2 are MNHEY and SVGAGI. Here the CDR3 DNA reads TGTGCCAGCAGTTCCGTCCCGGGACAGGGCAATCAGCCCCAGCATTTT. It is translated as CASSSVPGQGNQPQHF.

This CDR3 reads CASSLITPAKHNEQFF. DNA for the CDR3: TGTGCCAGCAGCTTAATAACTCCCGCGAAACACAATGAGCAGTTCTTC. The V gene is TRBV7-6, the J gene TRBJ2-1; D is uncertain. Trimming shortened V by 2 bases and J by 5 bases, and 16 bases separated the two germline ends. Looked up from germline, CDR1 is SGHVS and CDR2 is FNYEAQ. CDR3 length: 16 amino acids.

This clone was detected a few times. The chain combines TRBV6-4 with TRBJ2-7; 14 positions agree with TRBD2. Germline V CDR1 and CDR2: MRHNA, SNTAGT. J was trimmed by 6 bases and V by 9 bases; bases with no gene match: 19. The CDR3 has 18 amino acids. The CDR3 sequence: CARTSGRAVGSGYPEQYF. DNA for the CDR3: TGTGCCAGGACTAGCGGGAGGGCCGTCGGCTCGGGGTATCCCGAGCAGTACTTC.

This clone was seen just once. The chain joins TRBV7-2 to TRBJ1-1; no reliable D call. Trimming shortened V by 1 base and J by 4 bases, and 10 bases separated the two germline ends. This CDR3 contains 14 residues. Per the germline V gene, CDR1 is SGHTA and CDR2 is FQGNSA. CDR3 sequence: CASSLERGFTEAFF. CDR3 DNA sequence: TGTGCCAGCAGCTTAGAGCGGGGTTTCACTGAAGCTTTCTTT.

This clone appeared once. V gene TRBV6-1 combines with J gene TRBJ1-6; D is undetermined. With 2 bases removed from V and 8 bases from J, the gap between germline ends came to 16 bases. From germline, CDR1 is MNHNS and CDR2 SASEGT. CDR3 length: 16 amino acids. The CDR3 coding sequence is TGTGCCAGCAGTGAATTTTCGGGTCGGTTTGATTCACCCCTCCACTTT. Its translation is CASSEFSGRFDSPLHF.

In this sample, this clone turned up a few times. The rearrangement joins TRBV19 to TRBJ1-1; D uncertain. Germline loops: CDR1 LNHDA, CDR2 SQIVND (reference sequence). V was trimmed by 5 bases and J by 0 bases, leaving 7 bases between them. The CDR3 is 13 residues long. DNA for the CDR3: TGTGCCAGTAGTCCCCTTATGAACACTGAAGCTTTCTTT. It yields the protein CASSPLMNTEAFF.

This clone appeared many times. This rearrangement joins TRBV7-3 to TRBJ1-2; D not certain. CDR1 and CDR2 (germline): SGHTA, FQGTGA. The CDR3 length is 14 residues. Trimming took off 0 bases at V and 8 bases at J, with 13 bases between the two ends. The CDR3 DNA is TGTGCCAGCAGCTTAACCCCCGGTCTGAGGGGCTACACCTTC. This sequence encodes CASSLTPGLRGYTF.